This record covers a single T cell receptor (beta chain). Its target is unknown. Trimming pared 2 bases from V and 5 bases from J, leaving 9 bases between. The CDR3 consists of 12 residues. CDR1 and CDR2 (germline): SQVTM, ANQGSEA. The data belong to a study of blood T cells in healthy people across ages. The second PCR ran roughly 7 to 12 cycles with a sample-barcoded 5' primer and J-beta primers. TCRdb called the 5' RACE reads again in MiXCR, with one record for every CDR3 protein. The data hold nearly 800,000 distinct CDR3 sequences, with 25% observed a single time. Overall study findings and caveats: Long-lived donors carried more naive CD4+ cells and greater diversity than aged donors. Per million T cells, TCR beta diversity dropped about linearly as age rose.

These data also featured in a second study, about T cells of mothers and their children. As reported in that work: Mother-child pairs who were related displayed a slightly higher overlap than unrelated pairs, a difference that was non-significant.

The receptor comes from a boy between 10 and 17 years old in good health. Sequencing used blood. V gene TRBV29-1 combines with J gene TRBJ2-5; D is unresolved. CDR3 protein: CSVELGFETQYF. The CDR3 DNA reads as TGCAGCGTTGAACTGGGGTTCGAGACCCAGTACTTC.